What follows are 26 T cell receptor beta chains derived from one specimen sequenced in a study of CD8 T cells in Susac syndrome. RNA in amounts of roughly 0.5 to 1 ug was reverse transcribed with random hexamers. TCRdb re-called the immunoSEQ multiplex PCR reads with MiXCR, one entry per CDR3 protein. The sample holds around 140,000 distinct CDR3 sequences, around 86% seen once. Sample: CD8+ T cells from PBMCs. These receptors were collected from a human donor with multiple sclerosis.

The genes are TRBV12-3 or TRBV12-4 and TRBJ2-1; D possibly corresponds to TRBD2 (6 bases). The CDR3 totals 11 residues. Trimming removed 6 bases at V and 15 bases at J, with 15 bases between. The CDR3 DNA is TGTGCCAGCAGCGATGGGACTTGGCGGTTCTTC. Its protein is CASSDGTWRFF.

The rearrangement joins TRBV6-5 to TRBJ1-1; D gene uncertain. Per the germline V gene, CDR1 is MNHEY and CDR2 is SVGAGI. Trimming shortened V by 2 bases and J by 0 bases, and 7 bases separated the two germline ends. This CDR3 is 14 amino acids long. DNA for the CDR3: TGTGCCAGCAGTTACGACGGGATGAACACTGAAGCTTTCTTT. It specifies CASSYDGMNTEAFF.

The V and J genes are TRBV18 and TRBJ1-5; D is possibly TRBD1 (5 bases). Germline values: CDR1 KGHSH, CDR2 LQKENI. The CDR3 runs to 15 residues. Trimming removed 4 bases at V and 0 bases at J, with 10 bases between. CDR3 coding DNA: TGTGCCAGCTCACACAGGCCTCATAGCAATCAGCCCCAGCATTTT. Encoded protein: CASSHRPHSNQPQHF.

The chain uses TRBV4-3 and TRBJ2-2, with D possibly being TRBD1 (6 bases). The CDR3 contains 15 residues. Per germline, CDR1 LGHNA and CDR2 YSLEER. The V gene lost 3 bases and the J gene lost 6 bases, with 14 bases spanning the gap. The CDR3 sequence: CASSHDTDRSGELFF. Here the CDR3 DNA reads TGCGCCAGCAGCCATGACACCGACAGGTCCGGGGAGCTGTTTTTT.

V is TRBV2 and J is TRBJ1-1; D possibly corresponds to TRBD1 (5 bases). The CDR3 consists of 12 residues. Trimming left V 8 bases short and J 4 bases short, with 11 bases between. Germline V gene data show CDR1 as SNHLY and CDR2 as FYNNEI. CDR3 in amino acids: CASEGLSTEAFF. CDR3 nucleotide sequence: TGTGCCAGCGAGGGGCTGAGCACTGAAGCTTTCTTT.

V is TRBV3-1 and J is TRBJ2-2; 9 positions agree with TRBD2. The trim removed 3 bases at V and 4 bases at J, leaving 6 bases unmatched. The germline CDR1 and CDR2 sequences are LGHDT and YNNKEL (reference sequence). This CDR3 contains 16 residues. This CDR3 is CASSQLLAGPTGELFF. CDR3 sequence (DNA): TGTGCCAGCAGCCAGCTGCTAGCGGGACCCACCGGGGAGCTGTTTTTT.

The chain carries TRBV20-1 and TRBJ1-1, with 8 bases aligning to TRBD1. The germline gives CDR1 DFQATT, CDR2 SNEGSKA (reference sequence). The CDR3 runs 16 residues. Losses at the gene ends were 4 bases for V and 6 bases for J; bases not matched to a gene: 16. CDR3 nucleotides: TGCAGTGCTAAAACCGCGGACAGGGTATTTTCTGCTGAAGCTTTCTTT. Amino acids: CSAKTADRVFSAEAFF.

V and J are TRBV27 and TRBJ2-7; D call uncertain. This CDR3 has 14 residues. Per the germline V gene, CDR1 is MNHEY and CDR2 is SMNVEV (reference sequence). The V end lost 5 bases, the J end lost 0 bases, and 11 bases lay between the germline ends. CDR3 in amino acids: CASSTSISSYEQYF. For the CDR3, the DNA is TGTGCCAGCAGTACCAGTATTAGCTCCTACGAGCAGTACTTC.

The chain couples TRBV30 to TRBJ2-1, with 7 nucleotides matching TRBD1. V was clipped by 2 bases and J by 13 bases; unmatched bases: 5. The CDR3 has 11 residues. The germline gives CDR1 GTSNPN, CDR2 SVGIG (reference sequence). CDR3: CAWSLGTAQFF. In DNA form, the CDR3 reads TGTGCCTGGAGTCTAGGGACAGCTCAGTTCTTC.

V and J are TRBV2 and TRBJ1-4; a weak D match, TRBD1 (5 bases). CDR1 is SNHLY and CDR2 is FYNNEI in the germline V gene. The CDR3 is made up of 14 amino acids. Trimming removed 1 base from V and 5 bases from J, with 8 bases in between. The CDR3 DNA sequence: TGTGCCAGCAGTGAAGACGGGGGGAATGAAAAACTGTTTTTT. Amino acids: CASSEDGGNEKLFF.

CDR3 in DNA: TGTGCCAGCAGTTCGGACCTAAGTAGCGCAGATACGCAGTATTTT. Protein: CASSSDLSSADTQYF. The chain joins TRBV27 to TRBJ2-3; D possibly corresponds to TRBD2 (5 bases). Germline V gives CDR1 MNHEY, CDR2 SMNVEV (reference sequence). The CDR3 sequence is 15 residues long. V gave up 4 bases and J gave up 4 bases, with 15 bases separating them.

This chain links TRBV29-1 with TRBJ2-7; the D gene is possibly TRBD2 (5 bases). From germline, CDR1 is SQVTM and CDR2 ANQGSEA. V lost 3 bases to trimming and J lost 3 bases, with 12 bases between them. This CDR3 has 13 residues. CDR3 loop: CSVDGGSYYEQYF. CDR3 DNA sequence: TGCAGCGTTGATGGAGGATCCTACTACGAGCAGTACTTC.

The rearrangement links TRBV29-1 to TRBJ2-5; D ambiguous. Looked up from germline, CDR1 is SQVTM and CDR2 is ANQGSEA. The V and J ends lost 5 bases and 5 bases respectively, with 21 bases between them. This CDR3 is 15 amino acids long. CDR3 region: CSVFQIFRTSETQYF. In DNA, the CDR3 is TGCAGCGTTTTTCAAATATTCCGGACCTCGGAGACCCAGTACTTC.

The chain recombines TRBV27 with TRBJ2-7; D unresolved. Germline loops: CDR1 MNHEY, CDR2 SMNVEV (reference sequence). Trimming took off 6 bases at V and 0 bases at J, with 12 bases between the two ends. CDR3 length equals 14 residues. This CDR3 is CASSYSKDSYEQYV. The CDR3 nucleotides read TGTGCCAGCAGCTACTCCAAGGACTCCTACGAGCAGTACGTC.

The rearrangement links TRBV2 to TRBJ2-1; 10 nucleotides align to TRBD2. V trimming: 6 bases; J trimming: 7 bases; junction bases outside the gene matches: 21. Germline assignment: CDR1 SNHLY and CDR2 FYNNEI. This CDR3 has 19 amino acids. CDR3 bases: TGTGCCAGCAGCCGAACGGAAGCGGGAGGGCCGATAGGTGCAAATGAGCAGTTCTTC. This gives the protein CASSRTEAGGPIGANEQFF.

This clonotype came up once. The CDR3 sequence is CASSLSGLADYGYTF. CDR3 nucleotides: TGTGCCAGCAGTTTATCAGGGCTGGCTGACTATGGCTACACCTTC. V usage is TRBV27 and J usage is TRBJ1-2; no firm D call. Germline CDR1 is MNHEY and CDR2 is SMNVEV (reference sequence). Trimming removed 0 bases from V and 3 bases from J, with 11 bases in between. CDR3 length equals 15 residues.

V is TRBV5-1 and J is TRBJ2-3; maybe TRBD2 (6 bases). Germline CDR1 SGHRS, CDR2 YFSETQ. Trimming shortened V by 5 bases and J by 1 base, and 14 bases separated the two germline ends. The CDR3 consists of 15 residues. CDR3: CASSTTRGRTDTQYF. Here the CDR3 DNA reads TGCGCCAGCAGTACGACGCGGGGTCGCACAGATACGCAGTATTTT.

In its sample, this clonotype was seen a few times. The DNA for the CDR3 is TGTGCCAGCAGCTTAGGTCCCGAGCAGTACGTC. It codes for CASSLGPEQYV. The chain joins TRBV7-9 to TRBJ2-7, with D hard to call. V dropped 1 base and J dropped 6 bases, with 4 bases sitting between them. CDR1 is SEHNR, CDR2 FQNEAQ, per germline (reference sequence). CDR3 size: 11 residues.

This chain uses TRBV15 with TRBJ1-1; D may be TRBD1 (6 bases). The CDR3 extends over 13 amino acids. The V end lost 5 bases, the J end lost 0 bases, and 7 bases lay between the germline ends. Germline-derived CDR1 and CDR2 are LNHNV and YYDKDF (reference sequence). CDR3 protein: CATSQGLNTEAFF. The CDR3 DNA follows: TGTGCCACCAGCCAGGGGCTGAACACTGAAGCTTTCTTT.

The rearrangement links TRBV12-3 or TRBV12-4 to TRBJ2-1; 7 bases agree with TRBD2. The junction had 20 bases not matched to a gene; V was cut back by 5 bases and J by 10 bases. This CDR3 spans 17 amino acids. Here the CDR3 DNA reads TGTGCCAGCAGTCGGGACTACTGGACTACGTTCTCCAGCGAGCAGTTCTTC. Its translation: CASSRDYWTTFSSEQFF.

This rearrangement joins TRBV25-1 to TRBJ2-1; D not certain. With 4 bases removed from V and 3 bases from J, the gap between germline ends came to 16 bases. CDR3 size: 16 residues. Per the germline V gene, CDR1 is MGHDK and CDR2 is SYGVNS. CDR3 bases: TGTGCCAGCAGTGCCATAGCCGGCCCGGACTACAATGAGCAGTTCTTC. Residues: CASSAIAGPDYNEQFF.

The CDR3 DNA reads as TGTGCCAGCAGCCAACAATCCCCCACCGGGGAGCTGTTTTTT. It specifies CASSQQSPTGELFF. This sequence joins TRBV11-2 and TRBJ2-2; unclear D gene. The CDR3 is 14 residues long. The germline V gene has CDR1 SGHAT and CDR2 FQNNGV. Deletions cut 5 bases from V and 4 bases from J, with 11 bases between.

The rearrangement uses TRBV27 and TRBJ2-7, with D perhaps TRBD1 or TRBD2 (5 bases each). Germline loops: CDR1 MNHEY, CDR2 SMNVEV (reference sequence). This CDR3 region has 13 residues. Trimming shortened V by 6 bases and J by 1 base, and 10 bases separated the two germline ends. The CDR3: CASSPGRSYEQYV. Here the CDR3 DNA reads TGTGCCAGCAGCCCGGGACGGTCCTACGAGCAGTACGTC.

The chain links TRBV27 to TRBJ1-1; D remains ambiguous. V was trimmed by 3 bases and J by 5 bases, leaving 16 bases between them. The length of the CDR3 is 15 residues. CDR1 and CDR2 (germline): MNHEY, SMNVEV (reference sequence). The CDR3 loop reads CASSLSPFGETEAFF. The CDR3 region has the DNA TGTGCCAGCAGTTTGAGTCCCTTTGGTGAGACTGAAGCTTTCTTT.

This chain joins TRBV4-3 and TRBJ1-5; D is possibly TRBD1 (6 bases). Germline CDR1 LGHNA, CDR2 YSLEER. This CDR3 is 15 amino acids long. With 0 bases removed from V and 11 bases from J, the gap between germline ends came to 17 bases. The CDR3 is CASSQDRGDSSTQHF. The DNA of the CDR3 is TGCGCCAGCAGCCAAGATAGGGGGGACTCCTCCACCCAGCATTTT.

The chain recombines TRBV19 with TRBJ1-1; TRBD1 is a possible D gene (6 bases). Per germline, CDR1 LNHDA and CDR2 SQIVND (reference sequence). V gave up 3 bases and J gave up 6 bases, with 14 bases separating them. The CDR3 covers 14 residues. The CDR3 sequence: CASSMGAGVPEAFF. The CDR3 DNA sequence: TGTGCCAGTAGTATGGGGGCAGGGGTGCCTGAAGCTTTCTTT.